This T cell receptor (beta chain) was sequenced for a study of blood T cell repertoires in COVID-19. As for the study in general: Both acute and convalescent COVID-19 samples were obtained from the United States, Italy and Spain.

Participant age was roughly 18 to 90 years, and participants resided in 24 US areas. Self-reported history from a screening survey and questionnaire set each donor's cohort. As processed by the authors: The assay estimated nucleated cells by amplifying reference gene primers. The table came from immunoSEQ multiplex PCR; TCRdb's copy has only in-frame clones and leaves some out. V and J calls and clone size are those listed in that table; D and trimming were worked out from the DNA. The sample holds around 58,000 clones, approximately 80% seen once. The sample consisted of PBMCs or T cells enriched from blood (not recorded which). The source of this sequence is a woman aged 40 to 50 with acute COVID-19.

The CDR3 DNA reads TGTGCCATCAGTCCTGGGGAGGCTGGGGCCAACGTCCTGACTTTC. Its protein is CAISPGEAGANVLTF. The chain couples TRBV10-3 to TRBJ2-6, with a possible D match to TRBD2 (6 bases). The germline CDR1 and CDR2 sequences are ENHRY and SYGVKD. The CDR3 is 15 amino acids. The V gene lost 5 bases and the J gene lost 2 bases, with 10 bases spanning the gap.